This entry concerns a single T cell receptor (beta chain). The target of this receptor is not known. Within one base of it there is no much larger clone, and no base qualities were kept. Healthy HIV-negative adults with no recently reported acute infections or vaccinations were included as donors. Only Caucasian adults living in Nashville, Tennessee, USA were represented among the donors. CD4+ T cells were enriched through magnetic negative selection, after which naive cells were positively selected on CD45RA and the remaining negative fraction served as the memory subset. Blood was obtained by leukapheresis, after which PBMCs were separated by Ficoll-Histopaque density gradient centrifugation and cryopreserved in liquid nitrogen vapor phase. Analytical flow cytometry was used to check the purity and quantity of each magnetically sorted T cell population. Each sorted fraction had its genomic DNA isolated and then quantified by UV absorbance on a Nanodrop 2000c.

The cysteine opens and the phenylalanine closes a CDR3 of 17 amino acids. Only the CDR3 portion is preserved as DNA: 51 bases, with reading frame beginning at the first base. V and J lose 3 bases and 5 bases, and a span of 22 bases separates them. CDR1 and CDR2, per the germline V gene, are MDHEN and SYDVKM. This sample is drawn from a study of shared clonotypes between healthy human individuals (dated by TCRdb to the early 2020s). Study-wide context: The cohort included a few men and a couple of women between 18 and 49 years of age. The study deeply sequenced blood TCR repertoires of 5 or 6 healthy adults to estimate repertoire size and the extent of clonotype sharing between individuals. Each donor's leukapheresis produced roughly between roughly 0.85 and 9.5 billion PBMCs. For each donor, CD4 naive and CD4 memory were each given three plates, CD8 naive was given two plates, and CD8 memory was given one plate. To increase sequencing depth and limit assay-specific biases, TCR repertoire library preparation and sequencing were carried out by different laboratories using diverse techniques.

Beyond this particular receptor, the publication reports: Naive subsets generally had larger estimated clonotype richness than memory subsets did. The small number of donors limited the genetic and exposure-history diversity represented. Rarefaction of sorted-subset datasets indicated incomplete sequencing despite the large sequencing depth. Compared with non-shared clonotypes, clonotypes shared by all four sorted-subset donors had higher generation probabilities. When several donors were compared, the shared fraction of clonotypes was about 5.5% for naive CD4, less than 4% for naive CD8, more than 2% for memory CD4, and 0.4% for memory CD8. Sampling was restricted to blood, and TCR repertoires in tissues likely differ from the TCR repertoires found in blood. Pairwise subsampling indicated that sequencing depth was expected to affect the degree of clonotype sharing among donors.

TCR CDR3 regions were amplified from genomic DNA by multiplex PCR using the deep immunoSEQ assay. Genomic DNA extracted from each cell subset was distributed evenly over all wells of several immunoSEQ 96-well plates, and each plate served as one replicate. Each replicate PCR for sorted subsets received 200 ng genomic DNA, equal to about 30,000 T cell genomes. The purified libraries were quantified using a Qubit 3.0 fluorometer, sized with a Bioanalyzer 2100, and then quantified again using the KAPA Library Quantification kit. A separate single-read 150-cycle Illumina NextSeq 550 flow cell was used to sequence each immunoSEQ 96-well plate. From the authors' description of their analysis: Because the immunoSEQ output included only junctional sequences and no quality scores, the filtering could not be the same as the filtering used for full-length reads. Sequences were annotated with PyIR, a Python wrapper for IgBLAST v1.9, and V/J genes and CDR3 were assigned using IMGT germline references. Any read was removed if the V/J assignment was weak (E-value above 1e-6), the CDR3 was missing, or the read contained stop codons, out-of-frame junctions, or ambiguous translated residues. A V3J clonotype was defined by an identical inferred V gene, J gene, and CDR3 amino acid sequence. The percentage overlap between two repertoires was calculated by dividing the number of shared unique clonotypes by the size of the smaller repertoire. Three approaches were used to assess repertoire richness: RTK rarefaction, the Chao1 estimator, and Recon v2.1 estimates of unobserved clonotypes. Generation probabilities were computed with OLGA for all TCRbeta clonotypes obtained by the gDNA method from several donors. TCRdb's version of the immuneACCESS table is confined to in-frame rearrangements and falls short of the full clone set. An unresolved V gene accounts for under half of the shortfall where checked; the remainder is of unknown origin. From that table come the V and J calls and clone size; the DNA was used to work out D and trimming. This sample gives roughly 1 million clones in total; about 76% of them show up just once. The ten largest clones capture 1.4% of the sample.

The clonotype originates from a young man in good health. Specimen: memory CD4+ T cells sorted from blood. Interpreted using the paper, the cell subset or site label stands for: CD45RA-negative fraction. Here the chain combines TRBV28 and TRBJ1-1, with no confidently assigned D gene. The DNA sequence is as follows: TGTGCCAGCAGTTTTCGGGAAAATAGCGTGCGAGCAACTGAAGCTTTCTTT. The resulting protein is CASSFRENSVRATEAFF.